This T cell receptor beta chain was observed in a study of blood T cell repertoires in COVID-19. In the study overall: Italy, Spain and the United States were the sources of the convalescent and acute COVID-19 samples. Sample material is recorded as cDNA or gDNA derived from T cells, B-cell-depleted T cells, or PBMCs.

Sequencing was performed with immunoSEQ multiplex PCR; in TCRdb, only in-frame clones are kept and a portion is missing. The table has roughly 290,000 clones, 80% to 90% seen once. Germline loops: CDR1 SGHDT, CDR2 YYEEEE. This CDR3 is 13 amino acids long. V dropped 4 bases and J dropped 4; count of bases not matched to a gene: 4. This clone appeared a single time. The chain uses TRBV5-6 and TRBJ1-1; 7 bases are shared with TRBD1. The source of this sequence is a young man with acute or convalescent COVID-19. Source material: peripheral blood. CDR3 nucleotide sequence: TGTGCCAGCAGCCAGACAGGGATCACTGAAGCTTTCTTT. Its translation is CASSQTGITEAFF.